This TCR beta chain appears in the sequencing data of a study of shared clonotypes between healthy human individuals. The wider study: Per donor, CD8 memory used one plate, CD8 naive used two, CD4 memory used three and CD4 naive used three.

Naive CD8 isolation took CD45RO-negative cells positively selected for CCR7 and excluded terminally differentiated effector memory CD45RA+ cells. Assay used: immunoSEQ multiplex PCR; TCRdb lists only in-frame clones, some missing. The sample has some 2.1 million clones; 93% are singletons. The sample consisted of naive CD8+ T cells from PBMCs. This TCR derives from a man younger than 35 in good health. Some clones in this sample may be carry-over from other donors' samples.

CDR3: CATSTDPAREDLYEQYF. The DNA for the CDR3 is TGTGCCACCAGCACTGACCCGGCCCGGGAGGACCTCTACGAGCAGTACTTC. The rearrangement links TRBV15 to TRBJ2-7, with 7 positions matching TRBD2. After removal of 4 bases from V and 3 bases from J, the junction contained 15 bases not matched to a gene. The V gene's germline CDR1 is LNHNV and CDR2 YYDKDF (reference sequence). This CDR3 region has 17 residues.